This T cell receptor (beta chain) came from a study of blood T cells in healthy people across ages. This clonotype was counted many times. The authors ran a second PCR of 7 to 11 cycles using a sample-barcoded 5' primer and a J-beta primer mix. TCRdb used MiXCR to reprocess the 5' RACE reads, holding one entry per CDR3 protein. The table lists more than 900,000 distinct CDR3 sequences, 25% to 35% of them singletons. The germline gives CDR1 MDHEN, CDR2 SYDVKM. V lost 7 bases and J 7 bases, leaving 20 bases between the germline ends. This CDR3 contains 14 residues. The same specimen was also included in a second study, on T cells of mothers and their children.

V gene TRBV28 combines with J gene TRBJ2-7; D gene uncertain. This TCR came from a woman in her thirties or forties in good health. Source material: blood. The CDR3 nucleotides read TGTGCCAGCACCGCTCCCCAGACCCTTAATGAGCAGTACTTC. Translating gives CASTAPQTLNEQYF.